This passage covers 26 T cell receptor beta chains from one sample sequenced in a study of blood T cell repertoires in COVID-19 (dated by TCRdb to about 2020). The library came from the immunoSEQ multiplex PCR assay. What TCRdb holds here is the immuneACCESS table cut down to in-frame rearrangements. Part of the clones is not present; checked against another copy, under half of the missing clones reflect an unresolved V gene, and the others are unexplained. The sample table contains a few hundred thousand clones; only one count was recorded for roughly 86% of them. The ten largest make up about 9.8% of the sample. The sample consisted of peripheral blood. The receptors come from a man between 35 and 55 years old who had recovered from COVID-19.

The chain has TRBV7-3 and TRBJ1-5; D might be TRBD1 (5 bases). The V and J ends lost 4 bases and 0 bases respectively, with 19 bases between them. Germline values: CDR1 SGHTA, CDR2 FQGTGA. The CDR3 consists of 18 residues. Here the CDR3 reads CASSSPGQRLYSNQPQHF. The CDR3, as DNA: TGTGCCAGCAGCTCCCCCGGACAAAGACTTTATAGCAATCAGCCCCAGCATTTT.

The chain recombines TRBV19 with TRBJ1-4; 7 bases line up with TRBD1. Germline V lookup: CDR1 LNHDA, CDR2 SQIVND (reference sequence). The CDR3 loop spans 14 amino acids. V trimming: 9 bases; J trimming: 7 bases; junction bases outside the gene matches: 11. The CDR3 here is CASSSTGSAEKLFF. CDR3 nucleotide sequence: TGTGCCAGCAGCTCGACAGGGTCGGCTGAAAAACTGTTTTTT.

The chain uses TRBV11-3 and TRBJ2-3; TRBD2 is a possible D gene (7 bases). Per the germline V gene, CDR1 is SGHNT and CDR2 is YENEEA. This CDR3 contains 15 residues. V was cut by 5 bases and J by 5 bases, with 17 bases left in between. The CDR3 region has the DNA TGTGCCAGCAGCCCGCGGTGGGGGGGGCGAGATACGCAGTATTTT. Its translation is CASSPRWGGRDTQYF. Full variable domain (rest looked up from reference TRBV11-3 and TRBJ2-3): EAGVVQSPRYKIIEKKQPVAFWCNPISGHNTLYWYLQNLGQGPELLIRYENEEAVDDSQLPKDRFSAERLKGVDSTLKIQPAELGDSAVYLCASSPRWGGRDTQYFGPGTRLTVL.

The chain carries TRBV18 and TRBJ2-1; 13 bases are a match to TRBD2. CDR1 and CDR2 (germline): KGHSH, LQKENI. CDR3 size: 16 residues. V shed 0 bases, J shed 10 bases, and the junction held 6 bases outside the gene matches. The CDR3 sequence is CASSPPGLAGEGEQFF. As DNA, the CDR3 is TGTGCCAGCTCACCACCCGGACTAGCGGGAGAGGGCGAGCAGTTCTTC.

V is TRBV6-6 and J is TRBJ2-3; 10 bases line up with TRBD1. The junction had 10 bases not matched to a gene; V was cut back by 5 bases and J by 2 bases. This CDR3 has 17 amino acids. Germline CDR1 MNHNY, CDR2 SVGAGI (reference sequence). The CDR3: CASSRRQGASYTDTQYF. CDR3 sequence (DNA): TGTGCCAGCAGTCGCAGACAGGGGGCGTCGTACACAGATACGCAGTATTTT.

The sample holds one count of this clone. The chain recombines TRBV5-1 with TRBJ1-5; no firm D call. This CDR3 has 15 residues. Trimming removed 2 bases from V and 0 bases from J, with 9 bases in between. Germline V gene data show CDR1 as SGHRS and CDR2 as YFSETQ. The CDR3 DNA reads as TGCGCCAGCAGCTTAGGAGATTATAGCAATCAGCCCCAGCATTTT. Residues: CASSLGDYSNQPQHF.

V gene TRBV12-5 combines with J gene TRBJ1-2; tentative D call: TRBD1 (5 bases). This CDR3 spans 13 amino acids. Germline V gene lookup returns CDR1 LGHNT and CDR2 FRNRAP. The ends were cut back, 5 bases at V and 2 bases at J, with 9 bases in the middle. The DNA for the CDR3 is TGTGCTAGTGGTAATCAGGGCAACTATGGCTACACCTTC. Encoded protein: CASGNQGNYGYTF.

V usage is TRBV11-3 and J usage is TRBJ2-1; TRBD2 matches at 12 bases. V shed 6 bases, J shed 15 bases, and the junction held 6 bases outside the gene matches. Germline loops: CDR1 SGHNT, CDR2 YENEEA. The CDR3 sequence is 12 residues long. The CDR3 reads CASRPSGGAWFF. The CDR3 nucleotides read TGTGCCAGCAGACCTAGCGGGGGGGCTTGGTTCTTC.

CDR3: CASSVELAKNIQYF. CDR3 coding DNA: TGTGCCAGCAGCGTAGAGCTAGCCAAAAACATTCAGTACTTC. The rearrangement joins TRBV9 to TRBJ2-4, with no clear D. The CDR3 sequence is 14 residues long. Deletions cut 0 bases from V and 0 bases from J, with 4 bases between. Germline V gene sequence: CDR1 SGDLS, CDR2 YYNGEE.

The chain has TRBV5-1 and TRBJ1-2; perhaps TRBD1 as D (6 bases). Germline assignment: CDR1 SGHRS and CDR2 YFSETQ. CDR3 length: 13 amino acids. Trimming removed 2 bases at V and 6 bases at J, with 11 bases between. CDR3 coding DNA: TGCGCCAGCAGCTTACAGGGTTTTGATGGCTACACCTTC. Its protein product is CASSLQGFDGYTF. Full variable domain (outside the CDR3, taken from reference TRBV5-1 and TRBJ1-2): KAGVTQTPRYLIKTRGQQVTLSCSPISGHRSVSWYQQTPGQGLQFLFEYFSETQRNKGNFPGRFSGRQFSNSRSEMNVSTLELGDSALYLCASSLQGFDGYTFGSGTRLTVV.

V usage is TRBV25-1 and J usage is TRBJ2-5; perhaps TRBD1 as D (6 bases). Germline CDR1 reads MGHDK; CDR2 reads SYGVNS. The CDR3 length is 13 residues. The V gene lost 4 bases and the J gene lost 9 bases, with 15 bases spanning the gap. The CDR3 is CASSGFGSGAQYF. The DNA of the CDR3 is TGTGCCAGCAGTGGCTTCGGCTCAGGGGCCCAGTACTTC.

This rearrangement joins TRBV4-3 to TRBJ2-7; possibly TRBD1 for D (7 bases). Per germline, CDR1 LGHNA and CDR2 YSLEER. The CDR3 sequence is 16 residues long. The V and J ends lost 3 bases and 5 bases respectively, with 20 bases between them. The CDR3 loop is CASSHQWRGRSDEQYF. CDR3 nucleotides: TGCGCCAGCAGCCATCAATGGAGGGGGCGTAGCGACGAGCAGTACTTC.

The chain has TRBV19 and TRBJ2-5; D is perhaps TRBD1 (5 bases). CDR1 and CDR2 (germline): LNHDA, SQIVND (reference sequence). V lost 5 bases, J lost 0 bases, and 10 bases lay in between. The CDR3 sequence is 14 residues long. CDR3 coding DNA: TGTGCCAGTAGTGCCGGACATTACCAAGAGACCCAGTACTTC. It codes for CASSAGHYQETQYF.

This chain joins TRBV28 and TRBJ2-7, with TRBD2 matching 7 bases. Germline V CDR1 and CDR2: MDHEN, SYDVKM. The CDR3 consists of 14 residues. Trimming took 6 bases from V and 2 from J; bases not matched to a gene: 7. In DNA, the CDR3 is TGTGCCAGCAGCCTAAGCGGGGTCCCCTACGAGCAGTACTTC. Its translation: CASSLSGVPYEQYF.

The chain joins TRBV6-5 to TRBJ1-4, with 7 nucleotides matching TRBD1. With 0 bases clipped from V and 9 bases from J, the junction kept 7 bases outside the gene matches. CDR1 and CDR2 from the germline V gene are MNHEY and SVGAGI. The CDR3 has 15 residues. The CDR3, as DNA: TGTGCCAGCAGTTACTCGACGCAGGGGGGTAAAAAACTGTTTTTT. This encodes CASSYSTQGGKKLFF.

The chain is built from TRBV11-3 and TRBJ2-7; no reliable D call. V was shortened by 5 bases and J by 3 bases, with 11 bases between the two germline ends. Per the germline V gene, CDR1 is SGHNT and CDR2 is YENEEA. The length of the CDR3 is 13 residues. The CDR3 DNA reads TGTGCCAGCAGCGCGCGAACTGGCTACGAGCAGTACTTC. It is translated as CASSARTGYEQYF.

This chain connects TRBV14 to TRBJ1-2; 7 bases line up with TRBD1. Germline loops: CDR1 SGHDN, CDR2 FVKESK. J gave up 6 bases and V 4 bases, and 14 bases lay outside the gene matches. This CDR3 region has 16 residues. The CDR3 sequence is CASSPRTGTDKHGYTF. CDR3 sequence (DNA): TGTGCCAGCAGCCCCCGGACCGGGACAGATAAACATGGCTACACCTTC.

This clone occurred a few times. The CDR3 reads CASSPIGDSGIGGSGYTF. DNA of the CDR3: TGTGCCAGCAGCCCTATCGGGGACAGCGGCATAGGTGGCTCTGGCTACACCTTC. V is TRBV5-4 and J is TRBJ1-2, with 7 bases lining up with TRBD1. From germline, CDR1 is SGHNT and CDR2 YYREEE (reference sequence). The CDR3 is 18 amino acids. V lost 4 bases to trimming and J lost 7 bases; unmatched junction nucleotides: 22.

This clone has just a few counts. The chain has TRBV7-9 and TRBJ1-2; weak D call: TRBD1 (5 bases). Trimming stripped 3 bases from V and 4 bases from J, with 18 bases between. Looked up from germline, CDR1 is SEHNR and CDR2 is FQNEAQ (reference sequence). This CDR3 region has 16 residues. CDR3 in DNA: TGTGCCAGCAGCTTTAGTTCGGGACTGCACATCTATGGCTACACCTTC. Translating it yields CASSFSSGLHIYGYTF.

V is TRBV29-1 and J is TRBJ2-2; 11 nucleotides align to TRBD2. With V trimmed by 4 bases and J by 0 bases, 1 base remained unmatched. The V gene's germline CDR1 is SQVTM and CDR2 ANQGSEA. This CDR3 contains 15 residues. CDR3 sequence: CSVASGGSNTGELFF. DNA for the CDR3: TGCAGCGTTGCTAGCGGGGGGTCGAACACCGGGGAGCTGTTTTTT.

The chain links TRBV5-1 to TRBJ2-1, with 7 bases matching TRBD2. Germline lookup yields CDR1 SGHRS and CDR2 YFSETQ. V gave up 4 bases and J gave up 5 bases; unmatched junction bases: 6. The CDR3 spans 14 residues. CDR3 region: CASSRGAGDNEQFF. As DNA, the CDR3 is TGCGCCAGCAGCCGAGGGGCGGGGGACAATGAGCAGTTCTTC.

V usage is TRBV11-3 and J usage is TRBJ1-5, with 8 bases aligning to TRBD1. Unmatched junction bases numbered 17, after V lost 5 bases and J lost 5 bases. The CDR3 contains 18 residues. Germline V CDR1 and CDR2: SGHNT, YENEEA. The DNA for the CDR3 is TGTGCCAGCAGCCATCCGGACAGGGCCCAACGGGGTCATCAGCCCCAGCATTTT. The encoded protein is CASSHPDRAQRGHQPQHF.

This clone was detected a few times. This chain connects TRBV5-4 to TRBJ2-7; D may be TRBD2 (6 bases). This CDR3 is 15 amino acids long. The V gene's germline CDR1 is SGHNT and CDR2 YYREEE (reference sequence). The V end was cut by 1 base, the J end by 1 base, with 12 bases between. The CDR3 reads CASSLSAGRSYEQYF. The CDR3 DNA sequence: TGTGCCAGCAGCTTGAGCGCGGGAAGGTCCTACGAGCAGTACTTC.

This rearrangement joins TRBV4-1 to TRBJ2-3; D gene unclear. The CDR3 contains 16 residues. V lost 0 bases and J 2 bases, leaving 12 bases between the germline ends. Germline CDR1 is MGHRA and CDR2 is YSYEKL. The CDR3 nucleotides are TGCGCCAGCAGCCAAGATGGAGTGCTTCCCACAGATACGCAGTATTTT. It encodes CASSQDGVLPTDTQYF.

This clone was counted a few times. V usage is TRBV14 and J usage is TRBJ2-2; TRBD1 matches 8 bases. Germline V lookup: CDR1 SGHDN, CDR2 FVKESK. Trimming at V came to 5 bases and at J to 4 bases, leaving 12 bases not matched to a gene. The CDR3 runs 17 residues. Here the CDR3 reads CASSKNPGGMGTGELFF. In nucleotides, the CDR3 is TGTGCCAGCAGCAAAAACCCAGGGGGCATGGGCACCGGGGAGCTGTTTTTT. Variable domain in full (rest from reference TRBV14 and TRBJ2-2): EAGVTQFPSHSVIEKGQTVTLRCDPISGHDNLYWYRRVMGKEIKFLLHFVKESKQDESGMPNNRFLAERTGGTYSTLKVQPAELEDSGVYFCASSKNPGGMGTGELFFGEGSRLTVL.

V usage is TRBV13 and J usage is TRBJ2-3; 12 bases are shared with TRBD2. This CDR3 contains 17 residues. Trimming took 5 bases from V and 1 from J; bases not matched to a gene: 7. CDR1 is PRHDT, CDR2 FYEKMQ, per germline (reference sequence). The CDR3 sequence is CASSRPGLAGGTDTQYF. CDR3 bases: TGTGCCAGCAGCCGGCCGGGACTAGCGGGCGGCACAGATACGCAGTATTTT.